This T cell receptor beta chain emerged from a study of sequential checkpoint blockade in melanoma. The CDR3 sequence is 17 residues long. Germline V gene lookup returns CDR1 SGHRS and CDR2 YFSETQ. The trim removed 1 base at V and 2 bases at J, leaving 9 bases unmatched. Treatment of the sample: randomized to nivolumab then ipilimumab (arm A) or the reverse (arm B). Sequencing was performed with immunoSEQ multiplex PCR; in TCRdb, only in-frame clones are kept and a portion is missing. The sample yields about 3,700 clones, 20% to 25% seen once. The clonotype was recovered from a human donor with melanoma. Specimen: tumor tissue (inferred from file names), collected from a patient given nivolumab and ipilimumab in sequence. The V and J genes are TRBV5-1 and TRBJ2-5, with TRBD2 matching over 9 bases. The CDR3 DNA reads as TGCGCCAGCAGCTTGCAAGCCTCTAGCGGGGAGCAAGAGACCCAGTACTTC. This translates into CASSLQASSGEQETQYF.